These 5 T cell receptor beta chains share one sample of origin, sequenced in a study of control samples from healthy donors and cancer patients (dated by TCRdb to the early 2020s). Libraries were prepared through the immunoSEQ multiplex PCR assay. The table was pulled from immuneACCESS by TCRdb, which kept in-frame rearrangements only. Such tables lose some clones; where checked, under half of the loss comes from unresolved V genes, and the rest has no known cause. Recorded for this sample are 75,000 to 90,000 clones; approximately 89% of them occurred a single time. The ten largest clones represent over 5.5% of the sample. The sample consisted of blood. The receptors were sampled from a man between 45 and 60 years old in good health.

This sequence joins TRBV7-3 and TRBJ2-2; D might be TRBD1 or TRBD2, each matching 5 bases. V lost 2 bases and J lost 8, with 9 bases in between. The length of the CDR3 is 13 residues. Germline CDR1 reads SGHTA; CDR2 reads FQGTGA. Here the CDR3 reads CASSLVREGELFF. Written as DNA, the CDR3 is TGTGCCAGCAGCTTAGTCAGGGAGGGGGAGCTGTTTTTT.

This chain uses TRBV7-8 with TRBJ1-2; D gene ambiguous. V was trimmed by 1 base and J by 2 bases, leaving 2 bases between them. Germline V gene data show CDR1 as SGHVS and CDR2 as FQNEAQ. The CDR3 is 12 amino acids. CDR3 sequence (DNA): TGTGCCAGCAGCTTAGAGAACTATGGCTACACCTTC. Its translation is CASSLENYGYTF.

V gene TRBV6-5 combines with J gene TRBJ2-1; 8 bases fit TRBD2. The length of the CDR3 is 15 residues. The V segment lost 6 bases and the J segment 4 bases; nucleotides outside the gene matches: 8. Germline CDR1 reads MNHEY; CDR2 reads SVGAGI. CDR3 nucleotide sequence: TGTGCCAGCAGGGGAAGCGGGGGTTCATACAATGAGCAGTTCTTC. Translation gives CASRGSGGSYNEQFF.

The chain joins TRBV5-4 to TRBJ2-1; D gene uncertain. The length of the CDR3 is 16 residues. Per germline, CDR1 SGHNT and CDR2 YYREEE (reference sequence). Trimming took off 4 bases at V and 1 base at J, with 15 bases between the two ends. The DNA for the CDR3 is TGTGCCAGCAGCCTTGATGCCCTTGCGTCCTACAATGAGCAGTTCTTC. Protein product: CASSLDALASYNEQFF.

The chain couples TRBV7-9 to TRBJ1-1, with TRBD1 matching over 7 bases. The CDR3 has 14 residues. V trimming: 4 bases; J trimming: 7 bases; junction bases outside the gene matches: 9. Germline V gene lookup returns CDR1 SEHNR and CDR2 FQNEAQ (reference sequence). The CDR3 sequence: CASSSDRESYEAFF. CDR3 in DNA: TGTGCCAGCAGCTCCGACAGGGAATCATATGAAGCTTTCTTT.